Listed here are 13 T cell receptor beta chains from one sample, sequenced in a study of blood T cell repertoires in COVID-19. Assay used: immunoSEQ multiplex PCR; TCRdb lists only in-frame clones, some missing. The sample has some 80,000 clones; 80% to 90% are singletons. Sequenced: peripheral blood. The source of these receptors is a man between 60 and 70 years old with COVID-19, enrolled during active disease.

The CDR3 nucleotides read TGTGCCAGCAGCTTAGTTGGACAGGGCTTCGGCTACACCTTC. This translates into CASSLVGQGFGYTF. The genes are TRBV11-2 and TRBJ1-2; 8 positions agree with TRBD1. The CDR3 loop spans 14 amino acids. V shed 1 base, J shed 8 bases, and the junction held 6 bases outside the gene matches. Germline CDR1 and CDR2: SGHAT and FQNNGV.

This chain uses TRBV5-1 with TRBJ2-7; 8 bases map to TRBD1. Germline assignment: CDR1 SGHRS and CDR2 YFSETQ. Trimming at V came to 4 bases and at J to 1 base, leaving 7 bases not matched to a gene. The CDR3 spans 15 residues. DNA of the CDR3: TGCGCCAGCAGCGACCGACAGGGGCAATCCTACGAGCAGTACTTC. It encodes CASSDRQGQSYEQYF.

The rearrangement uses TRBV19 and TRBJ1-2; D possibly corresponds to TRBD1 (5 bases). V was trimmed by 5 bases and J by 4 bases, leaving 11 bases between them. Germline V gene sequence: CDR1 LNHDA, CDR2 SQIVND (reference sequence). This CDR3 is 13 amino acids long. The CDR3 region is CASSSRDGYGYTF. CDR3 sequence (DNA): TGTGCCAGTAGTTCCAGGGATGGCTATGGCTACACCTTC.

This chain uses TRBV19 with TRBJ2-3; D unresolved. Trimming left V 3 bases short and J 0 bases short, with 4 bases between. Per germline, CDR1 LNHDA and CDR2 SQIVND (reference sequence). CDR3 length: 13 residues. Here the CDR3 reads CASSMESTDTQYF. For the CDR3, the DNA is TGTGCCAGTAGTATGGAGAGCACAGATACGCAGTATTTT. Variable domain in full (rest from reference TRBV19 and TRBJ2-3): DGGITQSPKYLFRKEGQNVTLSCEQNLNHDAMYWYRQDPGQGLRLIYYSQIVNDFQKGDIAEGYSVSREKKESFPLTVTSAQKNPTAFYLCASSMESTDTQYFGPGTRLTVL.

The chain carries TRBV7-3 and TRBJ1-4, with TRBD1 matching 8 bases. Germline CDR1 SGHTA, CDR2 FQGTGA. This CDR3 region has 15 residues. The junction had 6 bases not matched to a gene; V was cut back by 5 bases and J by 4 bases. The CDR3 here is CASSPTGGYNEKLFF. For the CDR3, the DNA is TGTGCCAGCAGCCCTACAGGGGGGTATAATGAAAAACTGTTTTTT.

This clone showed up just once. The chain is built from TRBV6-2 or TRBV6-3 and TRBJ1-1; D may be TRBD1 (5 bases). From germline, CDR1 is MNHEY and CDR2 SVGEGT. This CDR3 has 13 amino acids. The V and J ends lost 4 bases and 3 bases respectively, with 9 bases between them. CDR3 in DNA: TGTGCCAGCAGTTCGCAGGGCGACACTGAAGCTTTCTTT. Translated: CASSSQGDTEAFF.

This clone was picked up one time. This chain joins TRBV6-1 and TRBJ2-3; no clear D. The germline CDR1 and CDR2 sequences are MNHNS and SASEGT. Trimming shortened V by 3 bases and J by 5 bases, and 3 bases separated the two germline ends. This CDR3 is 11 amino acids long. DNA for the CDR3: TGTGCCAGCAGTGACAGAGATACGCAGTATTTT. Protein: CASSDRDTQYF.

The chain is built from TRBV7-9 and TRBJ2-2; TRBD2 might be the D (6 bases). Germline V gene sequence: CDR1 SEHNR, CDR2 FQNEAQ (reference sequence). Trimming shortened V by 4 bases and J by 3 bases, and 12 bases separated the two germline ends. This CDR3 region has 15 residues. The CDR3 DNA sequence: TGTGCCAGCAGCTCCCCCGGGGGACACACCGGGGAGCTGTTTTTT. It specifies CASSSPGGHTGELFF.

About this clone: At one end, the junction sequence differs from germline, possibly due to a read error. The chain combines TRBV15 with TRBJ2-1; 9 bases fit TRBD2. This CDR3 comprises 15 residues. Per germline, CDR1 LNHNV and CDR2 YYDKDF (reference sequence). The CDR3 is CATSRVSGGYNEQLF. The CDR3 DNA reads TGTGCCACCAGCAGAGTTAGCGGGGGATACAATGAGCAGCTCTTC.

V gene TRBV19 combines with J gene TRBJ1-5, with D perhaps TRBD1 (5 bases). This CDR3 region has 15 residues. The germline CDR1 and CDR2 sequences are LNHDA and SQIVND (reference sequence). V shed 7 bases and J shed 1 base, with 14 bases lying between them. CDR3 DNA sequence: TGTGCCAGTACCCCGATGGGGCGAAGCAATCAGCCCCAGCATTTT. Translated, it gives CASTPMGRSNQPQHF.

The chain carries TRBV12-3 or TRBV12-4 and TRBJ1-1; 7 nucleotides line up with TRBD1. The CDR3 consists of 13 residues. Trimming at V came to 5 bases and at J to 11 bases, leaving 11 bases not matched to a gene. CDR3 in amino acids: CASSQETGFEAFF. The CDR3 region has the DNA TGTGCCAGCAGTCAAGAGACAGGGTTTGAGGCTTTCTTT.

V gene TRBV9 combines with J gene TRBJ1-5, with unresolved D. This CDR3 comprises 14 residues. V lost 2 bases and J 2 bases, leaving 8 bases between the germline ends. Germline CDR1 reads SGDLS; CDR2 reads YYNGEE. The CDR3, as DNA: TGTGCCAGCAGCGTGGACTTGGGCAATCAGCCCCAGCATTTT. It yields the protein CASSVDLGNQPQHF.

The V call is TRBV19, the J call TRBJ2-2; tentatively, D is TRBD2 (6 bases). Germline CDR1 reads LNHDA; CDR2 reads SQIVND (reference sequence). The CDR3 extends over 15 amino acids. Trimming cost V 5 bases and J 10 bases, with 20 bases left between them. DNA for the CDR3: TGTGCCAGTAGTGTAACGCGACTAGTAGTTGAGGAGCTGTTTTTT. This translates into CASSVTRLVVEELFF.